Reported below is one TCR beta chain. This record comes from a study of cytomegalovirus exposure and HLA in healthy donors. The PCR ran on 60 Vbeta and 13 Jbeta primers. Libraries were prepared by immunoSEQ multiplex PCR; TCRdb keeps only in-frame clonotypes and omits some of them. The sample has some 80,000 clones, over 70% seen once; the top ten hold approximately 1.6%. Germline CDR1 ENHRY, CDR2 SYGVKD. The CDR3 totals 13 residues. V lost 4 bases to trimming and J lost 6 bases, with 10 bases between them. This sequence was found in a man between 40 and 49 years old in good health and CMV-seronegative. The sequencing sample was made of PBMCs. V gene TRBV10-3 combines with J gene TRBJ1-5; a possible D gene is TRBD1 (5 bases). The chain's CDR3 is CAISGGNGQPQHF. The CDR3, as DNA: TGTGCCATCAGTGGGGGCAACGGTCAGCCCCAGCATTTT.